This is a list of T cell receptor beta chains from one sample in a study of T cell responses to AZD1222 COVID-19 vaccine. The repertoire was sequenced with immunoSEQ multiplex PCR; TCRdb's copy has only in-frame clones and lacks some. The sample shows 150,000 to 200,000 clones, approximately 90% of them seen only once. The sequencing here drew on peripheral blood, taken on day 0 of AZD1222 vaccination. All receptors derive from an adult in good health. CDR3s include the opening cysteine and the closing phenylalanine or tryptophan. D genes are given only for firm matches. Rows give clone size only sometimes, using once, few, many, or a class for an expanded clone.

d_call clone_size j_call v_call cdr3_nt cdr3_aa
TRBD1 NA TRBJ1-6 TRBV9 TGTGCCAGCAGCCCCCGACAGGGAGGGGGAAATTCACCCCTCCACTTT CASSPRQGGGNSPLHF
TRBD2 NA TRBJ2-7 TRBV23-1 TGCGCCAGCAGTCAATCTTTTTGGTTTCCTGAGCGGGAAGAAGACTACGAGCAGTACTTC CASSQSFWFPEREEDYEQYF
NA NA TRBJ2-4 TRBV24-1 TGTGCCACCAGTGATTTACTCGGACCAATAGCCAAAAACATTCAGTACTTC CATSDLLGPIAKNIQYF
NA NA TRBJ2-6 TRBV2 TGTGCCAGCACCTTATGGGGGGCCAACGTCCTGACTTTC CASTLWGANVLTF
TRBD1 NA TRBJ1-1 TRBV7-9 TGTGCCAGCAGCCGATGGACAGGGGGCACCTCTGAAGCTTTCTTT CASSRWTGGTSEAFF
NA NA TRBJ2-5 TRBV7-9 TGTGCCAGCAGCACCAGAGGATCGGCGCTGGGGGCAGAGACCCAGTACTTC CASSTRGSALGAETQYF
NA NA TRBJ2-3 TRBV7-9 TGTGCCAGCAGCTTGGGCGAGGGGAGGTTTTCAGATACGCAGTATTTT CASSLGEGRFSDTQYF
NA once TRBJ2-1 TRBV19 TGTGCCACCACAGACAGGATTTACAATGAGCAGTTCTTC CATTDRIYNEQFF
NA NA TRBJ2-2 TRBV7-6 TGTGCCAGCAGTTCTAGCGACCTGAACACCGGGGAGCTGTTTTTT CASSSSDLNTGELFF
NA NA TRBJ1-2 TRBV4-1 TGCGCCAGCAGCCAAGACGGTATCTATGGCTACACCTTC CASSQDGIYGYTF
NA NA TRBJ2-3 TRBV4-1 TGCGCCAGCAGCCAAATCGGAAGAGCGACAGGTCACACAGATACGCAGTATTTT CASSQIGRATGHTDTQYF
NA NA TRBJ1-2 TRBV6-1 TGTGCCAGCAGTGAAGGGGTCAGGGATGATGGCTACACCTTC CASSEGVRDDGYTF
NA NA TRBJ1-5 TRBV27 TGTGCCAGCAGTTTGTCGGCAGCTCAGCCCCAGCATTTT CASSLSAAQPQHF
NA NA TRBJ2-1 TRBV19 TGTGCCAGTAGTGTCCTTAAGGACAGCTCCTACAATGAGCAGTTCTTC CASSVLKDSSYNEQFF
NA NA TRBJ2-6 TRBV6-2/TRBV6-3 TGTGCCAGCAGTTACGGGTCCTCTGGGGCCAACGTCCTGACTTTC CASSYGSSGANVLTF
NA NA TRBJ1-4 TRBV7-2 TGTGCCAGCAGCCCTCGGAGCGCTAATGAAAAACTGTTTTTT CASSPRSANEKLFF
NA NA TRBJ1-6 TRBV19 TGTGCCAGTAGTAAAAGGGGAATGGATTCACCCCTCCACTTT CASSKRGMDSPLHF
NA NA TRBJ2-7 TRBV12-3/TRBV12-4 TGTGCCAGCAGTTTTCAGGACATCTACGAGCAGTACTTC CASSFQDIYEQYF
TRBD1 NA TRBJ2-7 TRBV5-8 TGTGCCAGCAGACGTACAGGGGGCTACGAGCAGTACTTC CASRRTGGYEQYF
TRBD1 NA TRBJ1-2 TRBV6-6 TGTGCCAGCAGTGAGGACAGGGGGGATGGCTACACCTTC CASSEDRGDGYTF
NA NA TRBJ2-7 TRBV6-2/TRBV6-3 TGTGCCAGCAGTTACCCGGGCTGGTCTCGATACTCCTACGAGCAGTACTTC CASSYPGWSRYSYEQYF
NA NA TRBJ2-2 TRBV25-1 TGTGCCAGCAGTGCCCCGAAGGGACTCCGAGGAGTCACCGGGGAGCTGTTTTTT CASSAPKGLRGVTGELFF
TRBD1 NA TRBJ1-1 TRBV6-2/TRBV6-3 TGTGCCAGCAGACCTCCTCGACAGGGATCGGTGAACACTGAAGCTTTCTTT CASRPPRQGSVNTEAFF
NA NA TRBJ1-1 TRBV15 TGTGCCACCAGCGACCCTCCTTCTGGGCGTGAAGCTTTCTTT CATSDPPSGREAFF
TRBD1 NA TRBJ2-2 TRBV6-2/TRBV6-3 TGTGCCAGCAGTTGGGCTCGGGACAGGCCGAACACCGGGGAGCTGTTTTTT CASSWARDRPNTGELFF
NA NA TRBJ1-6 TRBV30 TGTGCCTGGAGGGGGGGCGGCGGCTTCTCCTATAATTCACCCCTCCACTTT CAWRGGGGFSYNSPLHF
TRBD2 NA TRBJ2-2 TRBV6-2/TRBV6-3 TGTGCCAGCAGTTACAGAGGGAGGGGCACCGGGGAGCTGTTTTTT CASSYRGRGTGELFF
NA once TRBJ2-4 TRBV7-9 TGTGCCAGCAGCTTAGTAGGTGGTGCCAAAAACATTCAGTACTTC CASSLVGGAKNIQYF
NA NA TRBJ2-3 TRBV30 TGTGCCTGGACGGCGGCCACAGATACGCAGTATTTT CAWTAATDTQYF
NA NA TRBJ1-1 TRBV30 TGTGCCTGGAGTCACCCAGGGAATCCTGAAGCTTTCTTT CAWSHPGNPEAFF
NA once TRBJ1-6 TRBV10-2 TGCGCCAGCAGAACCTATAATTCACCCCTCCACTTT CASRTYNSPLHF
NA once TRBJ1-4 TRBV6-5 TGTGCCAGCAGTTACTCGGGTAACGCTAATGAAAAACTGTTTTTT CASSYSGNANEKLFF
TRBD1 NA TRBJ1-2 TRBV27 TGTGCCAGCAGCCTCTCGGACAGGGGGCATGGCTACACCTTC CASSLSDRGHGYTF
NA NA TRBJ2-3 TRBV14 TGTGCCAGCAGCCTGCGCCTCCCTAGCACAGATACGCAGTATTTT CASSLRLPSTDTQYF
TRBD2 NA TRBJ2-3 TRBV9 TGTGCCAGCAGCGTAGGTGCTAGCGGGAGTGGTACAGATACGCAGTATTTT CASSVGASGSGTDTQYF
NA NA TRBJ2-7 TRBV5-4 TGTGCCAGCAGAGAACCGAATGCCTACGAGCAGTACTTC CASREPNAYEQYF
NA NA TRBJ2-1 TRBV10-2 TGCGCCAGTAGCAGGACCTACAATGAGCAGTTCTTC CASSRTYNEQFF
NA NA TRBJ2-7 TRBV19 TGTGCCAGTAGTATGGGCCACTACGAGCAGTACTTC CASSMGHYEQYF
NA once TRBJ1-4 TRBV5-8 TGTGCCAGCAGCTTTCCAGGGTCGGGTGAAAAACTGTTTTTT CASSFPGSGEKLFF
NA NA TRBJ1-2 TRBV12-3/TRBV12-4 TGTGCCAGCAGTTCGGGCCCCTATGGCTACACCTTC CASSSGPYGYTF
NA NA TRBJ1-5 TRBV19 TGTGCCAGTATTCAAGGGGGGATTATCGGGCCCCAGCATTTT CASIQGGIIGPQHF
TRBD2 once TRBJ2-3 TRBV7-2 TGTGCCAGCAGCTTCGGGACTAGGGCGGATACGCAGTATTTT CASSFGTRADTQYF
TRBD1 once TRBJ1-6 TRBV28 TGTGCCAGCAGTTCACGACAGGGTCTCATGTCACCCCTCCACTTT CASSSRQGLMSPLHF
NA NA TRBJ1-2 TRBV2 TGTGCCAGCAGCAAAGGTGGCGGATCAAACTATGGCTACACCTTC CASSKGGGSNYGYTF
NA NA TRBJ2-7 TRBV24-1 TGTGCCACCAGTGACCCCGGGTCAAGCTCCTACGAGCAGTACTTC CATSDPGSSSYEQYF
TRBD1 NA TRBJ1-2 TRBV4-1 TGCGCCAGCAGCCAAGCCCCGGACAGGGGGCCTGGCTACACCTTC CASSQAPDRGPGYTF
TRBD1 NA TRBJ1-2 TRBV4-1 TGCGCCAGCAGCCTCGGGACAGACGGTGGCTACACCTTC CASSLGTDGGYTF
NA NA TRBJ1-3 TRBV2 TGTGCCAGCAGTGAAAGGGTCCTGAGCTCTGGAAACACCATATATTTT CASSERVLSSGNTIYF
NA NA TRBJ1-5 TRBV19 TGTGCCAGTAGTGGGGGTCTCAATCAGCCCCAGCATTTT CASSGGLNQPQHF
NA NA TRBJ2-3 TRBV20-1 TGCAGTGCCCCTCTAGCGTATACGCAGTATTTT CSAPLAYTQYF
TRBD1 NA TRBJ1-2 TRBV2 TGTGCCAGCAGCTACGACAGGGGGCGAGTTGGCTACACCTTC CASSYDRGRVGYTF
TRBD2 NA TRBJ2-1 TRBV28 TGTGCCAGCATCTCGGGGGGGGACATGTACAATGAGCAGTTCTTC CASISGGDMYNEQFF
NA NA TRBJ2-7 TRBV10-3 TGTGCCATCAGTGAGGGACGGCCAGGCGAGCAGTACTTC CAISEGRPGEQYF
NA NA TRBJ1-5 TRBV6-5 TGTGCCAGCAACGGCAATTCGGCAGGGAATCAGCCCCAGCATTTT CASNGNSAGNQPQHF
NA once TRBJ2-7 TRBV29-1 TGCAGCGCCCGAGGTGGGGTAAAAGGTGCCTCCTACGAGCAGTACTTC CSARGGVKGASYEQYF
NA NA TRBJ2-3 TRBV19 TGTGCCAGTAGTATAGCCCCCGGAGATACGCAGTATTTT CASSIAPGDTQYF
NA once TRBJ2-6 TRBV9 TGTGCCAGCAGCCCCACCCCGGGACTCCGATTCTCTGGGGCCAACGTCCTGACTTTC CASSPTPGLRFSGANVLTF
NA NA TRBJ1-5 TRBV11-2 TGTGCCAGCAGCTTAGGCCCAGGCCTGCGTAGCAATCAGCCCCAGCATTTT CASSLGPGLRSNQPQHF
NA NA TRBJ2-3 TRBV7-9 TGTGCCAGCAGCTTCCCACAGGGAGGCACAGATACGCAGTATTTT CASSFPQGGTDTQYF